The 8 T cell receptor beta chains in this list originate from one sample, sequenced in a study of cytomegalovirus exposure and HLA in healthy donors. Primers included in the PCR were 60 Vbeta and 13 Jbeta primers. The assay was immunoSEQ multiplex PCR, and TCRdb's table has in-frame clones only and misses some. The sample includes about 140,000 clones. The sample comprised PBMCs. These TCRs come from a male donor in good health and CMV-seronegative.

Turning to this clone: An end of the junction differs from the germline gene, which may be a read error. DNA of the CDR3: TGTGTCAGCAGCTCCCTCGGACAGGGTTGGAATACTGAAGCTTTCTTT. This gives the protein CVSSSLGQGWNTEAFF. The chain carries TRBV7-9 and TRBJ1-1, with 8 bases matching TRBD1. Germline lookup yields CDR1 SEHNR and CDR2 FQNEAQ (reference sequence). CDR3 size: 16 residues.

The V gene is TRBV18, the J gene TRBJ2-7, with a tentative D call TRBD1 (6 bases). V gave up 4 bases and J gave up 0 bases, with 13 bases separating them. The CDR3 is 15 residues long. Looked up from germline, CDR1 is KGHSH and CDR2 is LQKENI. The CDR3 protein is CASSQDRVTSYEQYF. In DNA, the CDR3 is TGTGCCAGCTCACAGGACAGAGTTACCTCCTACGAGCAGTACTTC.

This rearrangement joins TRBV30 to TRBJ1-4; TRBD1 might be the D (5 bases). The germline CDR1 and CDR2 sequences are GTSNPN and SVGIG (reference sequence). V shed 4 bases and J shed 7 bases, with 22 bases lying between them. CDR3 length: 16 amino acids. The CDR3 DNA reads TGTGCCTGGACCCCCTGGGGGAAGGCGGGAAGTGAAAAACTGTTTTTT. Translation gives CAWTPWGKAGSEKLFF.

The chain has TRBV9 and TRBJ1-1; D gene ambiguous. This CDR3 spans 16 amino acids. Germline CDR1 SGDLS, CDR2 YYNGEE. V lost 2 bases and J lost 3, with 17 bases in between. CDR3 loop: CASSVSPLARDTEAFF. The CDR3 DNA follows: TGTGCCAGCAGCGTCAGCCCCTTGGCGAGGGACACTGAAGCTTTCTTT.

The genes are TRBV11-2 and TRBJ1-2; 9 nucleotides align to TRBD1. Germline V CDR1 and CDR2: SGHAT, FQNNGV. The CDR3 sequence is 15 residues long. J gave up 2 bases and V 5 bases, and 6 bases lay outside the gene matches. For the CDR3, the DNA is TGTGCCAGCAGCCCAGGGACAGGGATAAACTATGGCTACACCTTC. Encoded protein: CASSPGTGINYGYTF.

The chain has TRBV7-9 and TRBJ1-1, with TRBD1 identical over 8 bases. Germline CDR1 reads SEHNR; CDR2 reads FQNEAQ (reference sequence). With 6 bases clipped from V and 6 bases from J, the junction kept 6 bases outside the gene matches. This CDR3 has 13 residues. The DNA for the CDR3 is TGTGCCAGCAGAATTCCAGGGGGCGCTGAAGCTTTCTTT. As protein: CASRIPGGAEAFF.

The chain links TRBV30 to TRBJ2-2; maybe TRBD1 (6 bases). Germline values: CDR1 GTSNPN, CDR2 SVGIG (reference sequence). This CDR3 spans 12 amino acids. V lost 2 bases to trimming and J lost 9 bases, with 10 bases between them. The CDR3 spells CAWSPQGWELFF. The CDR3 DNA reads TGTGCCTGGAGTCCCCAGGGGTGGGAGCTGTTTTTT.

The chain couples TRBV19 to TRBJ1-5, with D possibly matching TRBD1 (5 bases). The germline V gene encodes CDR1 LNHDA and CDR2 SQIVND (reference sequence). The CDR3 has 13 amino acids. Trimming removed 8 bases at V and 4 bases at J, with 12 bases between. The chain's CDR3 is CASETAQNQPQHF. CDR3 nucleotides: TGTGCCAGTGAGACAGCACAAAATCAGCCCCAGCATTTT.